Given below is one T cell receptor beta chain in context. In the authors' workflow: Amplification of reference gene primers provided the estimated nucleated cell counts. Some clones are missing from TCRdb's copy, which holds only in-frame ones; the method was immunoSEQ multiplex PCR. V and J calls and clone size are as listed in that table; D and trimming were resolved from the DNA. The sample has around 150,000 clones, around 93% seen once. Germline V lookup: CDR1 SGDLS, CDR2 YYNGEE. The CDR3 totals 16 residues. J was trimmed by 1 base and V by 1 base; bases with no gene match: 4. The data originate from a study of blood T cell repertoires in COVID-19. Study context: The United States, Italy and Spain supplied acute and convalescent COVID-19 samples.

The sequencing sample was made of peripheral blood. This chain joins TRBV9 and TRBJ2-2; 7 bases fit TRBD1. This TCR derives from a man younger than 40 with COVID-19, enrolled during active disease. The CDR3 is CASSVPRTGNTGELFF. In DNA form, the CDR3 reads TGTGCCAGCAGCGTACCCCGGACAGGGAACACCGGGGAGCTGTTTTTT.